This TCR beta chain was identified during a study of blood T cells in healthy people across ages (dated by TCRdb to between 2014 and 2016). In terms of the full investigation: In model experiments, roughly one uniquely barcoded TCR beta cDNA molecule per two T cells was captured by template switching. To track age-related changes in TCR beta repertoire diversity, the study relied on deep sequencing normalized with unique cDNA molecular identifiers. Donors were grouped into four age groups: young (average approximately 16 years), middle-aged (around 39), aged (roughly 62) and long-lived (around 80). To avoid experimental bias, donors of different ages were spread randomly across the sequencing lanes. The study analyzed two additional independent replicas of 1 million unique cDNA reads from the same blood draw for two donors, one aged 18 to 30 and one aged 80 or older. Overall study outcomes, separate from this receptor: Observed TCR beta diversity correlated strongly with the percentage of naive T cells measured by flow cytometry. Compared with the aged group, the long-lived group had more naive CD4+ T cells, fewer expanded clones and increased TCR diversity, a pattern suggesting age selection. Observed TCR beta diversity per million T cells fell roughly linearly with age, and a significant reduction was already apparent by age around 36. Conclusive comparison of naive and antigen-experienced compartments was prevented by the profiling of bulk unsorted PBMCs. Because donor CMV infection status was unknown, age-related changes in expanded clonotypes were potentially confounded. Estimates of total diversity from one million sequenced T cells were regarded as lower bounds and underestimates.

Libraries were made using 5' RACE. This sample was sequenced with an Illumina HiSeq 2500. The second PCR ran for roughly 6 to 11 cycles and used a J-beta primer mix along with a sample-barcoded 5' primer. A template-switch 5' adaptor carrying 12 random nucleotides introduced a unique molecular identifier onto each TCR beta cDNA molecule. Each sample yielded at least 2.5 million CDR3-containing paired-end reads. First-strand cDNA was synthesized from all RNA with the Mint cDNA synthesis kit, primed by a TRBC-specific oligonucleotide. All cDNA was treated with uracil-DNA glycosylase and then went through a first 18-cycle PCR with the universal primers M1SS and BC2_uni_R. As for how the authors treated the data: For normalization, 1 million high-quality reads, each with a distinct molecular identifier, were randomly selected from each sample. Instead of being binned into consensus sequences, reads that shared molecular identifiers were thrown out. CDR3 identification, clonotype clustering and error correction used MiTCR with a Q25 quality threshold and the strictest error-elimination algorithm. A nonparametric unseen species model with Euler transformation was used to estimate a lower bound on total TCR beta diversity. TCRdb cleaned the public reads at Q25 with fastp, built clones with MiXCR and kept in-frame beta chains. Entries are consolidated by CDR3 protein sequence, retaining the most common genes and DNA. In this record, the V and J calls reflect TCRdb's handling and not the investigators' own analysis. The sample table shows 550,000 to 800,000 distinct CDR3 sequences, and approximately 30% are seen once. Jointly, the top ten make up approximately 15% of the sample.

The CDR1 and CDR2 encoded by the germline V gene are SGDLS and YYNGEE. Inclusive of the bounding cysteine and phenylalanine, the CDR3 is 14 residues long. Here the CDR3 DNA is all that survives: 42 bases in frame from base 1. Relative to germline, V is 0 bases shorter and J is 3 bases shorter, with 7 bases between their ends. About this clonotype: Its antigen specificity is not known. No much larger clonotype is one base removed from it; base qualities were not supplied.

Systemically healthy Caucasian individuals from Russia, 35 to 50 in total and aged roughly 6 to 100 years, were included as donors. Roughly 9.5 milliliters of peripheral blood were drawn from each donor into EDTA-treated Vacutainer tubes. Ficoll-Paque density-gradient centrifugation was used to isolate PBMCs, with at least 7 million obtained per sample. Trizol reagent was used to extract total RNA from the PBMCs, yielding at least 5 micrograms per sample. For every donor, an aliquot of PBMCs went through flow cytometry to measure the percentages of naive CD45RAhigh/CD27high T cells. The TCR was taken from a woman older than 75 in good health. Donor details come from another sample of the same person, matched by shared clones. Sequencing was done on a sample of blood. The rearrangement combines TRBV9 with TRBJ2-1, with the D segment identity uncertain. The CDR3 reads CASSVGSLYNEQFF. At the DNA level, the sequence is TGTGCCAGCAGCGTAGGGTCCCTCTACAATGAGCAGTTCTTC.